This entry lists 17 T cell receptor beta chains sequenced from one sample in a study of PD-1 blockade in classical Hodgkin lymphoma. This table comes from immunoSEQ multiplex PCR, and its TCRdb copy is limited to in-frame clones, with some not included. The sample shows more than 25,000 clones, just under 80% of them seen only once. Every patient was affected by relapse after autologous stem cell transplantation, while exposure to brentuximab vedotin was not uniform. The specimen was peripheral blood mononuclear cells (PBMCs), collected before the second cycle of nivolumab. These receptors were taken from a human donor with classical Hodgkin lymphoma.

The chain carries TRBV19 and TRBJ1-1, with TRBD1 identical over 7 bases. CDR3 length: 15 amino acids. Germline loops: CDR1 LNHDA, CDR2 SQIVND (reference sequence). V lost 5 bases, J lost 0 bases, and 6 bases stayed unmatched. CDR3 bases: TGTGCCAGTAGTGGGGGACAGTACATGAACACTGAAGCTTTCTTT. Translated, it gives CASSGGQYMNTEAFF.

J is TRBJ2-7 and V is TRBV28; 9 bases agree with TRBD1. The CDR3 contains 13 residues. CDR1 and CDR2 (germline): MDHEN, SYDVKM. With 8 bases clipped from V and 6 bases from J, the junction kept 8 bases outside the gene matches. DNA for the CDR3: TGTGCCAGCTACGGACAGGGGTTAGGCGAGCAGTACTTC. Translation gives CASYGQGLGEQYF.

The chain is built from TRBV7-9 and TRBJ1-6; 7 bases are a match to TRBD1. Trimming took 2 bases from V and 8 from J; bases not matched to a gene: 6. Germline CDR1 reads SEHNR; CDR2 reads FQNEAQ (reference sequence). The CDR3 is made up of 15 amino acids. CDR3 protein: CASSLLTGKDSPLHF. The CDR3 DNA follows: TGTGCCAGCAGCTTATTGACAGGGAAGGATTCACCCCTCCACTTT.

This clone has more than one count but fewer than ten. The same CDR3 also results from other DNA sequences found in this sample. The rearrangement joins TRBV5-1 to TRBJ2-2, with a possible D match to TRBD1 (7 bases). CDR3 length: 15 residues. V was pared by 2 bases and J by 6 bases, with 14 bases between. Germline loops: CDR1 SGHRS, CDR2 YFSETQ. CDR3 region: CASSLGGGLAGELFF. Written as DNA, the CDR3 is TGCGCCAGCAGCTTAGGAGGGGGCTTAGCCGGGGAGCTGTTTTTT.

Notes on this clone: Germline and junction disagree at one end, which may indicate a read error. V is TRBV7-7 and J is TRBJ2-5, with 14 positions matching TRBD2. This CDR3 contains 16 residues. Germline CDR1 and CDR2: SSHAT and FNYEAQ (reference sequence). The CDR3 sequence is CASSTGLAGVQETQYF. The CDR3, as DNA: TGTGCTAGCAGCACGGGACTAGCGGGAGTCCAAGAGACCCAGTACTTC.

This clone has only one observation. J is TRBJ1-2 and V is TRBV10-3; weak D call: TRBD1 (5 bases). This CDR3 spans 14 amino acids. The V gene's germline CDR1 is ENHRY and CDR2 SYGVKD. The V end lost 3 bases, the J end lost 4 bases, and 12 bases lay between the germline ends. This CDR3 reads CAISDQGLPYGYTF. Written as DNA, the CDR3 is TGTGCCATCAGTGATCAGGGTCTACCCTATGGCTACACCTTC.

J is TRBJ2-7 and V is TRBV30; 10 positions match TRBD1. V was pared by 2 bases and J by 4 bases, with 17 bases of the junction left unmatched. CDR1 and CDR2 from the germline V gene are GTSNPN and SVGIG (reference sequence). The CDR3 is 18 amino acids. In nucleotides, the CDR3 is TGTGCCTGGAGTAGGGGACAGGGGCTATCACGACCCACTTACGAGCAGTACTTC. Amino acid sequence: CAWSRGQGLSRPTYEQYF.

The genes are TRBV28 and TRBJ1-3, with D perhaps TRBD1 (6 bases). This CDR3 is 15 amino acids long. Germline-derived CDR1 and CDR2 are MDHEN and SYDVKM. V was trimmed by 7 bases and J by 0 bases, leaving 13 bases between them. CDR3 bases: TGTGCCAGCACAGTGCAGGGACACTCTGGAAACACCATATATTTT. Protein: CASTVQGHSGNTIYF.

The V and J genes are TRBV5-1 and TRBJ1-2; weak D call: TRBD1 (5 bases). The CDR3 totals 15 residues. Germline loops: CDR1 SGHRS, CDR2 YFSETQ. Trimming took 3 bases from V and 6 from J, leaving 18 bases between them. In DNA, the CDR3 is TGCGCCAGCAGCTCAACGCCAGGGCAGGGTCATGGCTACACCTTC. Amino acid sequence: CASSSTPGQGHGYTF.

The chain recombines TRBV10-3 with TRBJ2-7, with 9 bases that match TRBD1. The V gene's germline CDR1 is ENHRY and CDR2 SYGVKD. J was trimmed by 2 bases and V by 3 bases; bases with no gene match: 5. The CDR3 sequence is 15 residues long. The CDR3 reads CAISEGTGRTYEQYF. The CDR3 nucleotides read TGTGCCATCAGTGAAGGGACAGGGAGGACCTACGAGCAGTACTTC.

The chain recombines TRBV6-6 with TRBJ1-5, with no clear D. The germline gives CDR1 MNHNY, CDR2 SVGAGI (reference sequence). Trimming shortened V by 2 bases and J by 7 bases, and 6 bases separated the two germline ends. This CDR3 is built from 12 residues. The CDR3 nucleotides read TGTGCCAGCAGTTACGCTGACCAGCCCCAGCATTTT. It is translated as CASSYADQPQHF.

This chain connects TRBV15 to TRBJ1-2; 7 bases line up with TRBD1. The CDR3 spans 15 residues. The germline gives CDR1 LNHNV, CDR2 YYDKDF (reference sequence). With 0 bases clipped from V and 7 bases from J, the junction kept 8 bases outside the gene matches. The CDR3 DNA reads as TGTGCCACCAGCAGAGATCGGGGGTCAGGGGGTGGCTACACCTTC. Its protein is CATSRDRGSGGGYTF.

CDR3 in DNA: TGTGCCAGCAGTTGGGTGACTGGGGCCAACGTCCTGACTTTC. Encoded protein: CASSWVTGANVLTF. J is TRBJ2-6 and V is TRBV6-5; D not certain. This CDR3 is built from 14 residues. The V end lost 4 bases, the J end lost 2 bases, and 6 bases lay between the germline ends. Germline lookup yields CDR1 MNHEY and CDR2 SVGAGI.

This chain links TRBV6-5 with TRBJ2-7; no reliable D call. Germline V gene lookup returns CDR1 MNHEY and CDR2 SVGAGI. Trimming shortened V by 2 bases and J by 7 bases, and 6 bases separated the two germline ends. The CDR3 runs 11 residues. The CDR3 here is CASSYRLEQYF. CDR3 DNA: TGTGCCAGCAGTTACCGTCTAGAGCAGTACTTC.

CDR3: CASSLDGGVLSYNSPLHF. The DNA for the CDR3 is TGTGCCAGCAGCTTAGATGGGGGAGTCCTCTCCTATAATTCACCCCTCCACTTT. The rearrangement links TRBV7-2 to TRBJ1-6; TRBD1 is a possible D gene (5 bases). The V end lost 1 base, the J end lost 0 bases, and 13 bases lay between the germline ends. Germline-derived CDR1 and CDR2 are SGHTA and FQGNSA. The length of the CDR3 is 18 residues. Based on the CDR3 plus reference TRBV7-2 and TRBJ1-6, the full variable domain is GAGVSQSPSNKVTEKGKDVELRCDPISGHTALYWYRQSLGQGLEFLIYFQGNSAPDKSGLPSDRFSAERTGGSVSTLTIQRTQQEDSAVYLCASSLDGGVLSYNSPLHFGNGTRLTVT.

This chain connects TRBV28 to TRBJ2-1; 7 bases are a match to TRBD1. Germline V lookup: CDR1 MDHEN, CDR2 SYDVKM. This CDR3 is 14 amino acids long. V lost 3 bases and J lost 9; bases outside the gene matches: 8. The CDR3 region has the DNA TGTGCCAGCAGTTTGGGGACAGCCCGCGGTGAGCAGTTCTTC. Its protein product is CASSLGTARGEQFF.

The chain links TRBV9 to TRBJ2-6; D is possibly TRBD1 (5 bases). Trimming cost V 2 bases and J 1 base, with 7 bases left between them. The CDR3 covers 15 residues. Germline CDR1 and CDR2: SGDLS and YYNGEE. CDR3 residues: CASSVRGSGANVLTF. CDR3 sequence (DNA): TGTGCCAGCAGCGTTAGGGGATCTGGGGCCAACGTCCTGACTTTC.